These T cell receptor beta chains were read from a single sample in a study of post-analysis software for immune sequencing data. In TCRdb, the PCR reads were re-called with MiXCR into one record per CDR3 protein. Of roughly 800,000 distinct CDR3 sequences in the sample, roughly 58% were seen once. Specimen: blood. The source of these receptors is a girl between 10 and 17 years old with multiple sclerosis. Both conserved end residues are part of each CDR3. The order of the fields is J gene, D gene, clone size, V gene, CDR3 DNA, CDR3 protein. D genes are given only for firm matches. Size is omitted from some rows. Given values are once, few, many or a class for expanded clones.

TRBJ2-1 . . TRBV29-1 TGCAGCGTCCCCTGGTCAGTTACAACTGGTGAGCAGTTCTTC CSVPWSVTTGEQFF
TRBJ2-5 . few TRBV20-1 TGCAGTGCCAACGAGGGACCACAAGAGACCCAGTACTTC CSANEGPQETQYF
TRBJ2-7 TRBD2 . TRBV12-5 TGTGCTAGTGACCACCCTAGCGGGGGGTCCTACGAGCAGTACTTC CASDHPSGGSYEQYF
TRBJ2-1 . . TRBV4-2 TGTGCCAGCAGCTCAGGGGCTCAGGAGCAGTTCTTC CASSSGAQEQFF
TRBJ1-1 . . TRBV7-9 TGTGCCAGCAGCTTCTCGGGGGAATGGGGTGAAGCTTTCTTT CASSFSGEWGEAFF
TRBJ2-7 . . TRBV6-5 TGTGCCAGCAGTTACACCCAGTCCCAGAGCTCCTACGAGCAGTACTTC CASSYTQSQSSYEQYF
TRBJ2-3 . . TRBV9 TGTGCCAGCAGCGGGGGCTACGGGAGAAGCACAGATACGCAGTATTTT CASSGGYGRSTDTQYF
TRBJ2-5 . . TRBV4-2 TGTGCCAGCACCCCGGGTCTCATCGGGGAGACCCAGTACTTC CASTPGLIGETQYF
TRBJ2-3 TRBD2 few TRBV6-5 TGTGCCAGCAGTTACGGGACTAGCAACGCAGATACGCAGTATTTT CASSYGTSNADTQYF
TRBJ2-1 TRBD2 . TRBV9 TGTGCCAGCAGCGCTGCCGGGACTATGACCTACAATGAGCAGTTCTTC CASSAAGTMTYNEQFF
TRBJ2-1 TRBD2 . TRBV12-3/TRBV12-4 TGTGCCAGCAATAGCGGGGTGGGGGACAATGAGCAGTTCTTC CASNSGVGDNEQFF
TRBJ2-5 TRBD1 . TRBV28 TGTGCCAGCAGGACCCGGACAGGGAAGTACCAAGAGACCCAGTACTTC CASRTRTGKYQETQYF
TRBJ2-5 . few TRBV29-1 TGCAGCGTGCGTTTAGGGGGTGGGGAGACCCAGTACTTC CSVRLGGGETQYF
TRBJ1-1 TRBD1 . TRBV7-9 TGTGCCAGCAGCTTAAGGGCCGGGACAGGGGTCCTTGCGACTGAAGCTTTCTTT CASSLRAGTGVLATEAFF
TRBJ2-7 TRBD1 . TRBV7-6 TGTGCCAGCAGCTTAGTGGGACAGGAGGTCTCCTACGAGCAGTACTTC CASSLVGQEVSYEQYF
TRBJ1-5 . few TRBV12-3/TRBV12-4 TGTGCCAGCAGTTTACAACGGACAACCCTGGGTTATAGCAATCAGCCCCAGCATTTT CASSLQRTTLGYSNQPQHF
TRBJ1-5 . few TRBV29-1 TGCAGCGTCCAGGAAAATAGCAATCAGCCCCAGCATTTT CSVQENSNQPQHF
TRBJ2-5 . many TRBV5-1 TGTGCCAGCAGCTCTAAAGAGACCCAGTACTTC CASSSKETQYF
TRBJ1-1 . . TRBV5-1 TGCGCCAGCAGCTTGGAGGGCGGCAGGGGCGCAAAAGCTTTCTTT CASSLEGGRGAKAFF
TRBJ2-1 TRBD2 . TRBV29-1 TGCAGCGTTGAACGACACCCAAGACTAGCGGGGGACAATGAGCAGTTCTTC CSVERHPRLAGDNEQFF
TRBJ1-5 . . TRBV12-3/TRBV12-4 TGTGCCAGCAGTTTAACAGGTGAGCCCCAGCATTTT CASSLTGEPQHF
TRBJ2-7 . . TRBV7-2 TGTGCCAGCAGCTTAGCCCAATCCGGGACTTACAGCTACGAGCAGTACTTC CASSLAQSGTYSYEQYF
TRBJ2-1 TRBD2 . TRBV15 TGTGCCACCAGCAGAGTCGTACTAGCGGGGGGCAGGGAGCAGTTCTTC CATSRVVLAGGREQFF
TRBJ2-1 . . TRBV20-1 TGCAGTGCTACCGATCTAAGAAATGAGCAGTTCTTC CSATDLRNEQFF
TRBJ2-7 . . TRBV20-1 TGCAGTGCTAGGATGACTGGCGGGTTTTACGAGCAGTACTTC CSARMTGGFYEQYF
TRBJ1-1 . . TRBV12-5 TGTGCTAGTGGTCTTTTGTTTGGTGAAGCTTTCTTT CASGLLFGEAFF
TRBJ1-5 TRBD1 . TRBV2 TGTGCCAGCAGTGAGGGGACAGGGGGTTTCCAGCCCCAGCATTTT CASSEGTGGFQPQHF
TRBJ2-3 . . TRBV20-1 TGCAGTGCTAGGGTATACGTAGCTTCGGATACGCAGTATTTT CSARVYVASDTQYF
TRBJ2-7 . . TRBV2 TGTGCCAGCAGTGTCGGGGGTTACTCCTACGAGCAGTACTTC CASSVGGYSYEQYF
TRBJ2-3 TRBD2 few TRBV4-1 TGCGCCAGCAGCCAGGACACAGCGGGGGGACAGTCGGTGAGAGATACGCAGTATTTT CASSQDTAGGQSVRDTQYF
TRBJ2-1 TRBD2 . TRBV5-1 TGCGCCAGCCCAAGGTCAGCGGGAGATCTGGACAATGAGCAGTTCTTC CASPRSAGDLDNEQFF
TRBJ2-7 . . TRBV6-6 TGTGCCAGCAGTTACCACTTAGAAGGGTACGAGCAGTACTTC CASSYHLEGYEQYF
TRBJ1-2 . . TRBV20-1 TGCAGTGCCCTGGACCTCTATGGCTACACCTTC CSALDLYGYTF
TRBJ2-4 TRBD2 . TRBV7-2 TGTGCCAGCAGCTTACAATTGGGACTAGCGGGAGGTGGCATTCAGTACTTC CASSLQLGLAGGGIQYF
TRBJ2-5 . . TRBV20-1 TGCAGTGCTAGAGTCCCAGGGGGGGCAGAGACCCAGTACTTC CSARVPGGAETQYF
TRBJ2-6 . few TRBV20-1 TGCAGTGCGACCTTCGGGAGGACAGGGCCCCCTGGGGCCAACGTCCTGACTTTC CSATFGRTGPPGANVLTF
TRBJ1-4 . . TRBV11-2 TGTGCCAGCAAAGCACCGGGCCCCCCTGCAAATGAAAAACGGTTTTTT CASKAPGPPANEKRFF
TRBJ1-2 . . TRBV6-6 TGTGCCAGCAGCCACTCAACGGGACCAATGGGAGGCTACACCTTC CASSHSTGPMGGYTF
TRBJ1-1 TRBD1 . TRBV29-1 TGCAGCGTTGAAGACGGGACAGCAAACACTGAAGCTTTCTTT CSVEDGTANTEAFF
TRBJ2-1 TRBD2 . TRBV4-1 TGCGCCAGCAGCCTGACTAGCGCCTCCCGTTTTGGTGAGCAGTTCTTC CASSLTSASRFGEQFF
TRBJ1-2 . . TRBV4-1 TGCGCCAGCAGCCAAGATTGGCAGGGGATCTATGGCTACACCTTC CASSQDWQGIYGYTF
TRBJ2-7 TRBD2 . TRBV3-1 TGTGCCAGCAGCCAACTACTAGCGGGCGCCTACGAGCAGTACTTC CASSQLLAGAYEQYF
TRBJ2-3 . . TRBV7-3 TGTGCCAGCAGCTTAGCGGGGCTCGCAGATACGCAGTATTTT CASSLAGLADTQYF
TRBJ1-2 TRBD1 . TRBV3-1 TGTGCCAGCAGCCTGGCTCCTGGGACAGCTGATGGCTACACCTTC CASSLAPGTADGYTF
TRBJ2-7 TRBD1 . TRBV6-1 TGTGCCAGCAGTACCCCTCGGGGACAGGGATACGAGCAGTACTTC CASSTPRGQGYEQYF
TRBJ1-6 . . TRBV10-3 TGTGCCATCAGTGTTGCAGGGGCAATTTATTCACCCCTCCACTTT CAISVAGAIYSPLHF
TRBJ1-5 . few TRBV7-6 TGTGCCAGCAGCTTAGATGGGTCAAGCAATCAGCCCCAGCATTTT CASSLDGSSNQPQHF
TRBJ2-4 . few TRBV20-1 TGCAGTGCTAGCCCACCCCCAGGGATAGCCAAAAACATTCAGTACTTC CSASPPPGIAKNIQYF
TRBJ2-7 . . TRBV5-1 TGCGCCAGCAGCTTCGGGGAATACGAGCAGTACTTC CASSFGEYEQYF